The next 6 T cell receptor beta chains were all read from a single sample in a study of graft-versus-host responses after intestinal transplantation. Sequencing used immunoSEQ multiplex PCR; TCRdb keeps in-frame clones, though not all of them. Seen here are over 100,000 clones, 85% to 95% observed once, and the top ten hold 3.3%. Antigens of these TCRs are unknown. This specimen consisted of unstimulated CD8+ T cells sorted from spleen or lymph node cells, obtained before intestinal transplant. The receptor set was obtained from a human donor who received an intestinal transplant.

The chain recombines TRBV7-3 with TRBJ2-1; D is undetermined. The length of the CDR3 is 17 residues. The V gene's germline CDR1 is SGHTA and CDR2 FQGTGA. V lost 2 bases to trimming and J lost 2 bases, with 16 bases between them. The CDR3 region has the DNA TGTGCCAGCAGCTTATCGTCACCGAGCTTACCCTACAATGAGCAGTTCTTC. Residues: CASSLSSPSLPYNEQFF.

The chain joins TRBV19 to TRBJ1-2, with D tentatively TRBD1 (6 bases). CDR3 size: 16 residues. CDR1 and CDR2 (germline): LNHDA, SQIVND (reference sequence). V shed 5 bases and J shed 4 bases, with 20 bases lying between them. Here the CDR3 reads CASSPSGRRGGYGYTF. The CDR3 coding sequence is TGTGCCAGTAGTCCCTCAGGGCGCAGGGGCGGCTATGGCTACACCTTC.

The chain recombines TRBV9 with TRBJ1-1, with D uncertain. V shed 3 bases and J shed 2 bases, with 8 bases lying between them. The CDR3 sequence is 13 residues long. Germline V gives CDR1 SGDLS, CDR2 YYNGEE. The CDR3 sequence is CASSAEDNTEAFF. CDR3 DNA: TGTGCCAGCAGCGCCGAGGATAACACTGAAGCTTTCTTT.

The chain carries TRBV7-9 and TRBJ2-5, with TRBD2 matching over 10 bases. The V gene end was trimmed by 4 bases and the J gene end by 5 bases; junction bases not matched to a gene: 7. This CDR3 spans 15 amino acids. Germline V CDR1 and CDR2: SEHNR, FQNEAQ (reference sequence). In DNA form, the CDR3 reads TGTGCCAGCAGCTCCCCAGCGGGAGGGTGGGAGACCCAGTACTTC. The encoded protein is CASSSPAGGWETQYF.

The CDR3: CARRTGTDTIHNTGELFF. The CDR3, as DNA: TGTGCCAGAAGAACTGGGACAGACACAATACACAACACCGGGGAGCTGTTTTTT. This chain uses TRBV5-3 with TRBJ2-2, with 7 nucleotides matching TRBD1. TRBV5-3 is given ORF status, its function remaining uncertain. Trimming at V came to 5 bases and at J to 2 bases, leaving 15 bases not matched to a gene. The CDR3 length is 18 residues.

The CDR3 nucleotides are TGTGCCAGCAGCCAATCCGTAACTAGCTCCTACGAGCAGTACTTC. Its translation is CASSQSVTSSYEQYF. The V gene is TRBV16, the J gene TRBJ2-7; tentatively, D is TRBD2 (5 bases). The CDR3 sequence is 15 residues long. Looked up from germline, CDR1 is KGHSY and CDR2 is FQNENV. Between the trimmed V and J ends, which lost 0 bases and 0 bases, there was a span of 9 bases.